The clone carrying this T cell receptor beta chain occurred once. Repertoires were generated with immunoSEQ multiplex PCR, while TCRdb's copy carries only in-frame clones and drops some. The sample holds approximately 90,000 clones; approximately 94% are singletons and the top ten take approximately 0.84%. The sample belongs to a study of T cell changes during pregnancy in multiple sclerosis. Germline V gives CDR1 MNHEY, CDR2 SMNVEV (reference sequence). CDR3 length: 16 amino acids. V dropped 4 bases and J dropped 0 bases, with 13 bases sitting between them. The sample consisted of peripheral blood, taken in the third trimester of pregnancy. The source of this sequence is a female donor with multiple sclerosis, enrolled in a pregnancy study. V and J are TRBV27 and TRBJ2-1; possible D gene TRBD2, 6 bases. CDR3 coding DNA: TGTGCCAGCAGTTACCTAGCGTCGGGCTCCTACAATGAGCAGTTCTTC. As protein: CASSYLASGSYNEQFF.